Listed below are T cell receptor beta chains from one sample, sequenced in a study of blood T cell repertoires in COVID-19. Data came from immunoSEQ multiplex PCR; TCRdb stores just in-frame clones and leaves some out. The table records about 340,000 clones, 65% to 90% of them present only once. The sequenced material came from peripheral blood. Receptor source: an older woman with COVID-19, enrolled during active disease. The CDR3 runs from the conserved cysteine through the conserved F or W. D genes are given only for firm matches. A row's size may be missing; if present it is once, few, many or a size class.

16	TRBJ2-3	.	.	TRBV5-6	TGTGCCAGCAGCTTGGCGGCGGGGGCGCCCACAGATACGCAGTATTTT	CASSLAAGAPTDTQYF
14	TRBJ2-3	TRBD2	.	TRBV12-5	TGTGCTAGTCAGAGCGGGACGGGCGGGGATACGCAGTATTTT	CASQSGTGGDTQYF
15	TRBJ2-5	TRBD2	.	TRBV5-5	TGTGCCAGCAGCCCAACATGGGGGGGAGGAGAGACCCAGTACTTC	CASSPTWGGGETQYF
14	TRBJ1-2	.	.	TRBV30	TGTGCCTGGAGGCCAGACGCGGGTAACTATGGCTACACCTTC	CAWRPDAGNYGYTF
15	TRBJ1-1	TRBD1	few	TRBV18	TGTGCCAGCTCACCGATGGGGACAGGGAACACTGAAGCTTTCTTT	CASSPMGTGNTEAFF
16	TRBJ2-1	.	.	TRBV18	TGTGCCAGCTCACTTCTCCAGGGCCTTACTGACAATGAGCAGTTCTTC	CASSLLQGLTDNEQFF
14	TRBJ1-5	.	.	TRBV5-5	TGTGCCAGCAGCTTGACAGGGTATGATCAGCCCCAGCATTTT	CASSLTGYDQPQHF
12	TRBJ2-7	.	once	TRBV5-4	TGTGCCAGCAGCTTGACTAGTGGCGAGCAGTACTTC	CASSLTSGEQYF
15	TRBJ1-1	TRBD1	few	TRBV9	TGTGCCAGCAGCCCCATACAGGGGGGCGGGACTGAAGCTTTCTTT	CASSPIQGGGTEAFF
13	TRBJ2-7	.	.	TRBV11-2	TGTGCCAGCAGCCCCGGGACAACCTACGAGCAGTACTTC	CASSPGTTYEQYF
19	TRBJ2-5	TRBD2	.	TRBV4-1	TGCGCCAGCAGCCATCTCGGGACTAGCGGGGGGGCCGGTCGAGAGACCCAGTACTTC	CASSHLGTSGGAGRETQYF
15	TRBJ2-7	TRBD2	.	TRBV7-8	TGTGCCAGCAGCTTAGTAGGCGGGGGGCCCTACGAGCAGTACTTC	CASSLVGGGPYEQYF
12	TRBJ2-5	TRBD2	.	TRBV29-1	TGCAGCGTTGAACGCGGGAGAGAGACCCAGTACTTC	CSVERGRETQYF
14	TRBJ1-1	.	.	TRBV6-2/TRBV6-3	TGTGCCAGCAGTTCCCCATTTAGGAACACTGAAGCTTTCTTT	CASSSPFRNTEAFF
17	TRBJ1-2	TRBD1	.	TRBV7-3	TGTGCCAGCAGTCTACCGGGACAGGGGCTCCTCCGTCGGGGCTACACCTTC	CASSLPGQGLLRRGYTF
15	TRBJ2-1	TRBD2	.	TRBV6-5	TGTGCCAGCAGTTACTCGGCTAGCGGGGGGGCCGCGCAGTTCTTC	CASSYSASGGAAQFF
12	TRBJ2-3	.	.	TRBV6-2/TRBV6-3	TGTGCCAGCAGTTCGTGGCTTGGTACGCAGTATTTT	CASSSWLGTQYF
16	TRBJ1-6	.	few	TRBV9	TGTGCCAGCAGCGCCGGACGGGGTCGGGGTAATTCACCCCTCCACTTT	CASSAGRGRGNSPLHF
14	TRBJ1-4	TRBD1	.	TRBV5-4	TGTGCCAGCAGCCCGGACAGGGTTGATGAAAAACTGTTTTTT	CASSPDRVDEKLFF
12	TRBJ1-5	.	.	TRBV6-5	TGTGCCAGCAGATCGAGCAATCAGCCCCAGCATTTT	CASRSSNQPQHF
16	TRBJ2-1	TRBD2	.	TRBV9	TGTGCCAGCAGCGTATCTGGGACTAGTGCCCCGCATGAGCAGTTCTTC	CASSVSGTSAPHEQFF
13	TRBJ1-4	.	.	TRBV28	TGTGCCAGCAGTTTCCGGGACACAGGAAAACTGTTTTTT	CASSFRDTGKLFF
16	TRBJ1-2	.	.	TRBV4-3	TGCGCCAGCAGCCAAGATCGGACATTATCAATCTATGGCTACACCTTC	CASSQDRTLSIYGYTF
14	TRBJ2-2	.	.	TRBV5-4	TGTGCCAGCAGCCTAGCAGTTAGCACCGGGGAGCTGTTTTTT	CASSLAVSTGELFF